This T cell receptor beta chain was documented in a study of T cell clones after liver transplantation. Turning to the study itself: In this trial, immunosuppression withdrawal was attempted within 2 years of liver transplant. Subjects received no induction therapy and standard immunosuppression until randomization at 12-24 months post-transplant.

With 1 base clipped from V and 4 bases from J, the junction kept 7 bases outside the gene matches. CDR3 length: 18 amino acids. Per the germline V gene, CDR1 is LGHNA and CDR2 is YNFKEQ. The protocol was immunoSEQ multiplex PCR, while the TCRdb copy is restricted to in-frame clones and leaves out a portion. The sample lists tens of thousands of clones; less than 90% were seen once. The genes are TRBV4-2 and TRBJ2-5; 15 nucleotides match TRBD2. The TCR originated in a human patient who received a liver transplant. Part of the T cells may come from the graft donor. This specimen was CD4+ T cells from blood, taken about 50 months after liver transplant. CDR3 protein: CASSQVGTSGGWGETQYF. In DNA form, the CDR3 reads TGTGCCAGCAGCCAAGTAGGGACTAGCGGGGGGTGGGGAGAGACCCAGTACTTC.